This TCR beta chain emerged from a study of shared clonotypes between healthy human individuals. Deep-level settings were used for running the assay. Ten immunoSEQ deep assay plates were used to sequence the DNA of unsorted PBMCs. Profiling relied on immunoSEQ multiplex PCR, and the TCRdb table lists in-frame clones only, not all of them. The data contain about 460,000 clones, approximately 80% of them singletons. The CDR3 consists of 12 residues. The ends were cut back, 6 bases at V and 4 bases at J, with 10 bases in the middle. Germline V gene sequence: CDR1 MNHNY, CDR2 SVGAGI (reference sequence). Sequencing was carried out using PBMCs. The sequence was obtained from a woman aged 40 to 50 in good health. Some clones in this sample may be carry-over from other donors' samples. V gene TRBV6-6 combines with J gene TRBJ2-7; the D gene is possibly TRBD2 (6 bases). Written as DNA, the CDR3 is TGTGCCAGCAGGGGAGGAGGATACGAGCAGTACTTC. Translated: CASRGGGYEQYF.